This entry lists 10 T cell receptor beta chains sequenced from one sample in a study of technical replicates of blood from a handful of donors listed by TCRdb under 2017. To prepare the library, the immunoSEQ multiplex PCR assay was applied. TCRdb carries this immuneACCESS record with in-frame sequences only. Its versions omit some clonotypes, under half of them owing to an unresolved V gene in the studies checked, with the rest unexplained. The sample table holds about 83,000 clones, of which roughly 92% were seen once. Approximately 0.25% of the sample is in the top ten clones. Sequencing was done on a sample of T cells isolated from PBMCs. Receptors were obtained from a human donor in good health.

The chain is built from TRBV5-1 and TRBJ2-3; TRBD2 aligns across 7 bases. With 2 bases clipped from V and 2 bases from J, the junction kept 2 bases outside the gene matches. The V gene's germline CDR1 is SGHRS and CDR2 YFSETQ. This CDR3 contains 14 residues. The CDR3 DNA reads TGCGCCAGCAGCTTAACTAGCGACACAGATACGCAGTATTTT. Encoded protein: CASSLTSDTDTQYF.

The chain joins TRBV5-1 to TRBJ2-5; 14 bases line up with TRBD2. V was clipped by 4 bases and J by 2 bases; unmatched bases: 1. CDR3 length: 15 amino acids. CDR1 and CDR2 (germline): SGHRS, YFSETQ. For the CDR3, the DNA is TGCGCCAGCAGCCGACTAGCGGGGGGGCAAGAGACCCAGTACTTC. Translating gives CASSRLAGGQETQYF.

The chain combines TRBV5-1 with TRBJ2-1; no clear D gene. Trimming removed 1 base from V and 6 bases from J, with 14 bases in between. Germline-derived CDR1 and CDR2 are SGHRS and YFSETQ. The CDR3 spans 15 residues. The CDR3 DNA reads TGCGCCAGCAGCTTGCAATCTCTAAATGCCAATGAGCAGTTCTTC. Protein: CASSLQSLNANEQFF.

This sequence joins TRBV7-9 and TRBJ2-7, with 12 bases fitting TRBD1. This CDR3 spans 15 amino acids. The germline V gene encodes CDR1 SEHNR and CDR2 FQNEAQ (reference sequence). With V trimmed by 5 bases and J by 6 bases, 8 bases remained unmatched. The CDR3 sequence: CASSPLGTGGAEQYF. As DNA, the CDR3 is TGTGCCAGCAGCCCGCTCGGGACAGGGGGCGCCGAGCAGTACTTC.

The rearrangement links TRBV2 to TRBJ2-2, with 7 bases that match TRBD2. With 3 bases clipped from V and 0 bases from J, the junction kept 22 bases outside the gene matches. Looked up from germline, CDR1 is SNHLY and CDR2 is FYNNEI. The CDR3 sequence is 22 residues long. CDR3: CASSDEILLAERNTANTGELFF. The DNA for the CDR3 is TGTGCCAGCAGTGACGAGATCCTTCTAGCGGAACGGAACACAGCGAACACCGGGGAGCTGTTTTTT.

This clone has a handful of counts. The chain links TRBV9 to TRBJ1-1, with D unclear. Trimming pared 3 bases from V and 0 bases from J, leaving 6 bases between. From germline, CDR1 is SGDLS and CDR2 YYNGEE. The CDR3 spans 13 residues. CDR3 nucleotides: TGTGCCAGCAGCGCTCAGATGAACACTGAAGCTTTCTTT. Translated, it gives CASSAQMNTEAFF.

This rearrangement joins TRBV6-6 to TRBJ1-6; no reliable D call. V was trimmed by 7 bases and J by 7 bases, leaving 17 bases between them. Germline V CDR1 and CDR2: MNHNY, SVGAGI (reference sequence). CDR3 length: 15 amino acids. The CDR3 sequence: CASTWALQQNSPLHF. The CDR3 nucleotides read TGTGCCAGCACCTGGGCCCTACAACAGAATTCACCCCTCCACTTT.

This chain uses TRBV9 with TRBJ2-5; the match to TRBD1 covers 8 bases. In germline, CDR1 is SGDLS, CDR2 YYNGEE. The CDR3 consists of 15 residues. V lost 2 bases and J lost 5; bases outside the gene matches: 8. The CDR3 spells CASSVAQGAGETQYF. In nucleotides, the CDR3 is TGTGCCAGCAGCGTGGCCCAGGGGGCAGGGGAGACCCAGTACTTC. The entire variable domain, with the rest obtained from reference TRBV9 and TRBJ2-5, is as follows: DSGVTQTPKHLITATGQRVTLRCSPRSGDLSVYWYQQSLDQGLQFLIQYYNGEERAKGNILERFSAQQFPDLHSELNLSSLELGDSALYFCASSVAQGAGETQYFGPGTRLLVL.

The J gene is TRBJ1-2, the V gene TRBV18, with TRBD1 identical over 9 bases. Germline assignment: CDR1 KGHSH and CDR2 LQKENI. The CDR3 spans 16 residues. The V segment lost 2 bases and the J segment 3 bases; nucleotides outside the gene matches: 7. Here the CDR3 DNA reads TGTGCCAGCTCACCAACAGGGGGCGGAGGGCACTATGGCTACACCTTC. It translates to CASSPTGGGGHYGYTF. The full variable domain, its missing parts supplied by reference TRBV18 and TRBJ1-2, is NAGVMQNPRHLVRRRGQEARLRCSPMKGHSHVYWYRQLPEEGLKFMVYLQKENIIDESGMPKERFSAEFPKEGPSILRIQQVVRGDSAAYFCASSPTGGGGHYGYTFGSGTRLTVV.

The genes are TRBV2 and TRBJ2-5; the match to TRBD1 covers 8 bases. With 6 bases clipped from V and 2 bases from J, the junction kept 5 bases outside the gene matches. The germline V gene encodes CDR1 SNHLY and CDR2 FYNNEI. This CDR3 region has 14 residues. The CDR3 sequence: CASSTGTGQETQYF. The DNA of the CDR3 is TGTGCCAGCAGCACCGGGACAGGACAAGAGACCCAGTACTTC.